This T cell receptor beta chain came from a study of CD8 T cells in ankylosing spondylitis (dated by TCRdb to about 2017). Turning to the overall study: The study profiled T cell receptor beta repertoires in healthy donors and ankylosing spondylitis patients to find disease-linked TCR variants. Samples of peripheral blood were taken, and for ankylosing spondylitis patients, synovial fluid was collected as well. The full study cohort comprised 25 ankylosing spondylitis patients and over a hundred healthy donors.

The sample holds many counts of this clonotype. Its target antigen remains unknown. Base qualities are not recorded, but no much larger clone differs from it by a single base. The CDR3 holds 13 amino acids from the cysteine to the phenylalanine. CDR3 DNA only is kept here, 39 bases in frame from base 1. A distance of 8 bases separates the germline ends of V and J, which lose 4 bases and 3 bases respectively. Via the germline V gene, CDR1 is SGHRS and CDR2 YFSETQ. The sample was run on an Illumina HiSeq 2500. TCR beta libraries were prepared by quantitative 5'-RACE with molecular barcodes. As for how the authors treated the data: A new computational method based on a probabilistic model of VDJ rearrangement was used to identify disease-linked TCR variants. The public reads were reanalyzed by TCRdb: fastp trimming at Q25, MiXCR alignment, in-frame beta chains only. Each entry is one CDR3 protein sequence, shown with its most common DNA and genes. TCRdb, not the original authors, processed these V and J calls. The table for this sample lists about 390,000 distinct CDR3 sequences; 20% to 25% of them were counted only once. 15% to 20% of the sample comes from the top ten.

Summary of the overall study and its limitations: The disease-linked clones had a CD8+ phenotype and were found at relatively low frequencies in peripheral blood. The disease-linked clones were reported to be significantly enriched in matched synovial fluid samples from ankylosing spondylitis patients. Some TCR beta motif variants had previously been reported in synovial fluid and blood of reactive arthritis patients, which suggested common disease-initiation mechanisms. A TCR beta motif made up of several highly homologous amino acid variants appeared to be characteristic of blood from ankylosing spondylitis patients.

This sequence originates from a male donor with ankylosing spondylitis. The chain is made from TRBV5-1 and TRBJ2-1; the D call is possibly TRBD1 or TRBD2, each sharing 5 bases. The sequencing input was blood, either unsorted or a sorted T cell fraction (not recorded which). The sequenced DNA: TGCGCCAGCAGCATGGGGGTCTACAATGAGCAGTTCTTC. It codes for CASSMGVYNEQFF. The entire variable domain, with the stretches around the CDR3 drawn from the reference TRBV5-1 and TRBJ2-1 proteins, is KAGVTQTPRYLIKTRGQQVTLSCSPISGHRSVSWYQQTPGQGLQFLFEYFSETQRNKGNFPGRFSGRQFSNSRSEMNVSTLELGDSALYLCASSMGVYNEQFFGPGTRLTVL.